A selection of T cell receptor beta chains follows, all from one sample in a study of blood T cell repertoires in COVID-19. Assay used: immunoSEQ multiplex PCR; TCRdb lists only in-frame clones, some missing. The sample has approximately 260,000 clones; about 86% are singletons. The sequencing sample was made of PBMCs or T cells enriched from blood (not recorded which). These TCRs come from a man aged 30 to 45 with acute COVID-19. CDR3s include the opening cysteine and the closing phenylalanine or tryptophan. The order of the fields is D gene, V gene, clone size, J gene, CDR3 DNA, CDR3 protein. A D gene is named only where the DNA matches it firmly. Only some rows state a clone size, as once, few, many or a class for expanded clones.

d_gene: .
v_gene: TRBV19
abundance: .
j_gene: TRBJ2-2
CDR3nt: TGTGCCAGTAGAGTGGGGGGGGCCGACACCGGGGAGCTGTTTTTT
CDR3aa: CASRVGGADTGELFF

d_gene: .
v_gene: TRBV29-1
abundance: .
j_gene: TRBJ2-1
CDR3nt: TGCAGCGTTGAGGGCCAGAAGCGGGTTTATTACAATGAGCAGTTCTTC
CDR3aa: CSVEGQKRVYYNEQFF

d_gene: .
v_gene: TRBV7-8
abundance: .
j_gene: TRBJ2-5
CDR3nt: TGTGCCAGCAGCCCGGGCAGCGGATCGTACCAAGAGACCCAGTACTTC
CDR3aa: CASSPGSGSYQETQYF

d_gene: TRBD1
v_gene: TRBV24-1
abundance: .
j_gene: TRBJ2-3
CDR3nt: TGTGCCACCAGTGATGCCTCGCCCGGGACAGGCGGAATGGGGGGCACAGATACGCAGTATTTT
CDR3aa: CATSDASPGTGGMGGTDTQYF

d_gene: .
v_gene: TRBV5-4
abundance: .
j_gene: TRBJ1-1
CDR3nt: TGTGCCAGCAGCTTTGCAGGGAACACTGAAGCTTTCTTT
CDR3aa: CASSFAGNTEAFF

d_gene: TRBD1
v_gene: TRBV24-1
abundance: .
j_gene: TRBJ1-1
CDR3nt: TGTGCCACCAGTGGCGGGACAGGGGGCCACACTGAAGCTTTCTTT
CDR3aa: CATSGGTGGHTEAFF

d_gene: .
v_gene: TRBV7-6
abundance: .
j_gene: TRBJ1-5
CDR3nt: TGTGCCAGCAGCTTAAGCGGGATTCGCAATCAGCCCCAGCATTTT
CDR3aa: CASSLSGIRNQPQHF

d_gene: .
v_gene: TRBV7-8
abundance: .
j_gene: TRBJ1-5
CDR3nt: TGTGCCAGCACCCGGGGGAGGGTTAGCAATCAGCCCCAGCATTTT
CDR3aa: CASTRGRVSNQPQHF

d_gene: .
v_gene: TRBV5-5
abundance: .
j_gene: TRBJ1-2
CDR3nt: TGTGCCAGCAGCCCCCTCGGCGAGGGCGATGGCTACACCTTC
CDR3aa: CASSPLGEGDGYTF

d_gene: .
v_gene: TRBV19
abundance: .
j_gene: TRBJ2-1
CDR3nt: TGTGCCAGTAGTATGGGGCAGGCAGGCTACAATGAGCAGTTCTTC
CDR3aa: CASSMGQAGYNEQFF

d_gene: TRBD1
v_gene: TRBV6-5
abundance: once
j_gene: TRBJ1-1
CDR3nt: TGTGCCAGCAGAGACAGGGGGGACACTGAAGCTTTCTTT
CDR3aa: CASRDRGDTEAFF

d_gene: TRBD1
v_gene: TRBV9
abundance: .
j_gene: TRBJ2-4
CDR3nt: TGTGCCAGCAGCGTAGCTACCGGACAGGGCAACCTGCAGTACTTC
CDR3aa: CASSVATGQGNLQYF

d_gene: TRBD1
v_gene: TRBV2
abundance: .
j_gene: TRBJ1-5
CDR3nt: TGTGCCAGCAGCCTGTTGGGACAGGGGCCGAATCAGCCCCAGCATTTT
CDR3aa: CASSLLGQGPNQPQHF

d_gene: .
v_gene: TRBV14
abundance: .
j_gene: TRBJ1-4
CDR3nt: TGTGCCAGCAGCCAGGACAGAGTTCGGACTAATGAAAAACTGTTTTTT
CDR3aa: CASSQDRVRTNEKLFF

d_gene: .
v_gene: TRBV21-1
abundance: .
j_gene: TRBJ1-1
CDR3nt: TGTGCCAGCAGCAAAAATGTTCTACAGAGGAACACTGAAGCTTTCTTT
CDR3aa: CASSKNVLQRNTEAFF

d_gene: .
v_gene: TRBV28
abundance: .
j_gene: TRBJ2-3
CDR3nt: TGTGCCAGCAGTTTCCCTCAGGAGGGTACGCAGTATTTT
CDR3aa: CASSFPQEGTQYF

d_gene: .
v_gene: TRBV6-5
abundance: once
j_gene: TRBJ1-3
CDR3nt: TGTGCCAGCAGTTACGGGCAATCTGGAAACACCATATATTTT
CDR3aa: CASSYGQSGNTIYF

d_gene: .
v_gene: TRBV6-5
abundance: .
j_gene: TRBJ1-1
CDR3nt: TGTGCCGTTCGATCAGGGGACACTGAAGCTTTCTTT
CDR3aa: CAVRSGDTEAFF